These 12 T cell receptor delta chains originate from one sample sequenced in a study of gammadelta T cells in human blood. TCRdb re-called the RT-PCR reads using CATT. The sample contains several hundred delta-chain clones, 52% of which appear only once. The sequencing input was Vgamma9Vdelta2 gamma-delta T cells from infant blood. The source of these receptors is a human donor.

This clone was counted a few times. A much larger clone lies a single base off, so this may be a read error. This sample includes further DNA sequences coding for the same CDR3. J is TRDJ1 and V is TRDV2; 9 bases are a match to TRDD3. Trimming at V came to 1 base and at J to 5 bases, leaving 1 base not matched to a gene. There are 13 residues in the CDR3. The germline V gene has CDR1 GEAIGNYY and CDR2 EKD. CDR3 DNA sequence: TGTGCCTGTGACACTGGGGGATATGATAAACTCATCTTT. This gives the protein CACDTGGYDKLIF.

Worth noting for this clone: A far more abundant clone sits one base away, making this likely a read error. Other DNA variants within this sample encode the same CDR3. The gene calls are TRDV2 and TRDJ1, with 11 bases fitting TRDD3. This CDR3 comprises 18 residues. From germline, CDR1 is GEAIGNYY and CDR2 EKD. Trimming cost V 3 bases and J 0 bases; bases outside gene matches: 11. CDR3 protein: CACDSRTGGYAYTDKLIF. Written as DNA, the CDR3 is TGTGCCTGTGACTCCCGTACTGGGGGATATGCATACACCGATAAACTCATCTTT.

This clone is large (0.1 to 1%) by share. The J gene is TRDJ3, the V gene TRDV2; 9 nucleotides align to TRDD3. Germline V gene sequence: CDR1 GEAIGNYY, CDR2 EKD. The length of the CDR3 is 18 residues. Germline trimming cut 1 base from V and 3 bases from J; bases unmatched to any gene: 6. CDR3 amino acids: CACDTAGGSSWDTRQMFF. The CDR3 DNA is TGTGCCTGTGACACGGCTGGGGGATCAAGCTGGGACACCCGACAGATGTTTTTC.

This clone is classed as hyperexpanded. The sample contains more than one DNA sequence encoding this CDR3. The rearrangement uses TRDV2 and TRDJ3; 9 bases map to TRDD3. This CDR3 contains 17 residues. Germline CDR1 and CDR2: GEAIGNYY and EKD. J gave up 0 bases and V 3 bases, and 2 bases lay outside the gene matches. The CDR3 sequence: CACDYWGSSWDTRQMFF. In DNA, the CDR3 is TGTGCCTGTGACTACTGGGGGAGCTCCTGGGACACCCGACAGATGTTTTTC.

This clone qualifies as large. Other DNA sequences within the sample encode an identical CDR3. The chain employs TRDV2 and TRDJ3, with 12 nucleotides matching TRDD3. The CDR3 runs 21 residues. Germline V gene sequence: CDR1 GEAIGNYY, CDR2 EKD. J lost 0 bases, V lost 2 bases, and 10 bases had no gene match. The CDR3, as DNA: TGTGCCTGTGACAAATTACTGGGGGATACTCCCCGCTCCTGGGACACCCGACAGATGTTTTTC. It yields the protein CACDKLLGDTPRSWDTRQMFF.

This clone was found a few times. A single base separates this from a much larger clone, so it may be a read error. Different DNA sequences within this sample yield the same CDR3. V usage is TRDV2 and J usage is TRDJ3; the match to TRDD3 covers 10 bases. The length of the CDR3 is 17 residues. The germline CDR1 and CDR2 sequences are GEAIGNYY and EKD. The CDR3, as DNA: TGTGCCTGTGACATCACTGGGGGATCTTGGGACACTCGACAGATGTTTTTC. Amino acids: CACDITGGSWDTRQMFF.

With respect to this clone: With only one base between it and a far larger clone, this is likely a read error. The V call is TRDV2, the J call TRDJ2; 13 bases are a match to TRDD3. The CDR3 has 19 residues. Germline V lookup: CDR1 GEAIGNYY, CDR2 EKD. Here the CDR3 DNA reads TGTGCCTGTGACACCCTTACTGGGGGATACGTGAGGGGAGGAGCACAACGCTTCTTT. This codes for CACDTLTGGYVRGGAQRFF.

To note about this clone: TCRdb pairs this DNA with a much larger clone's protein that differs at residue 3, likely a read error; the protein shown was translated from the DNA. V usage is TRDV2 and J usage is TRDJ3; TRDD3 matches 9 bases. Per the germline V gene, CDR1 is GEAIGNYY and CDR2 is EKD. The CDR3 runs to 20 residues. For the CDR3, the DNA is TGTGCCCGTGACACCGCCCCTGGGGGATCCAGCTCCTGGGACACCCGACAGATGTTTTTC. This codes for CARDTAPGGSSSWDTRQMFF.

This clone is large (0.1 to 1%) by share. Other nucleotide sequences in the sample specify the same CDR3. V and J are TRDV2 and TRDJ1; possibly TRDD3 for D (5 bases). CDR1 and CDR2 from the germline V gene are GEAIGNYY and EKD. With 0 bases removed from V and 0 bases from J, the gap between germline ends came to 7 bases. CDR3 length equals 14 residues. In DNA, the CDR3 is TGTGCCTGTGACACCTGGGGTAACACCGATAAACTCATCTTT. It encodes CACDTWGNTDKLIF.

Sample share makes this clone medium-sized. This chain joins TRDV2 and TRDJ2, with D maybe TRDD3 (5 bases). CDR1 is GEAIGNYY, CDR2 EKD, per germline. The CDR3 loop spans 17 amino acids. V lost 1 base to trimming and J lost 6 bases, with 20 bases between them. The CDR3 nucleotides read TGTGCCTGTGACACTTTAGTTCGGGGAAGACAGTCAGCACAACTCTTCTTT. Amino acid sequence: CACDTLVRGRQSAQLFF.

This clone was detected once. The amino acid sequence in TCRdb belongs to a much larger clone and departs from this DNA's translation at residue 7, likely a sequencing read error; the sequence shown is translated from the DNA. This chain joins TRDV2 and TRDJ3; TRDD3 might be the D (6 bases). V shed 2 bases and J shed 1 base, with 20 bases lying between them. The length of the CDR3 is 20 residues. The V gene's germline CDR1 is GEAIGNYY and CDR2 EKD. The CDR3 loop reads CACDMTILGDLSWDTRQMFF. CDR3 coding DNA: TGTGCCTGTGACATGACTATACTGGGCGATCTTTCCTGGGACACCCGACAGATGTTTTTC.

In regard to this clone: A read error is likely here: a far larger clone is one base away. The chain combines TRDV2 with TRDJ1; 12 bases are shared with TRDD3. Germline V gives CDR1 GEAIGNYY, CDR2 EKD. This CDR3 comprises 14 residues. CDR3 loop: CACDSLGDTDKPIF. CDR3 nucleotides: TGTGCCTGTGACTCACTGGGGGATACCGATAAACCCATCTTT.